Listed here are 32 T cell receptor beta chains from one sample, sequenced in a study of blood T cells in healthy people across ages. A J-beta primer mix and a sample-barcoded 5' primer were used in a second PCR of roughly 6 to 12 cycles. TCRdb independently ran MiXCR on the 5' RACE reads; one entry per CDR3 protein. The sample has some 900,000 distinct CDR3 sequences, around 46% seen once. Sequenced material: blood. The receptors shown here come from a young man in good health.

The chain recombines TRBV12-3 or TRBV12-4 with TRBJ2-7; D ambiguous. There are 12 residues in the CDR3. V lost 6 bases, J lost 6 bases, and 12 bases lay in between. The CDR3: CASRLGSIEQYF. The CDR3, as DNA: TGTGCCAGCAGATTGGGGTCTATCGAGCAGTACTTC.

This clonotype has more than one count but fewer than ten. The V and J genes are TRBV6-5 and TRBJ2-1; tentative D call: TRBD2 (6 bases). This CDR3 region has 15 residues. V shed 5 bases and J shed 4 bases, with 15 bases lying between them. Germline CDR1 MNHEY, CDR2 SVGAGI. The CDR3 spells CASSILADSYNEQFF. DNA for the CDR3: TGTGCCAGCAGTATATTAGCGGATTCATACAATGAGCAGTTCTTC.

The table lists this clonotype with a few counts. Since a much larger clone is just one base distant, this may be a read error. The V gene is TRBV21-1, the J gene TRBJ1-2; the table calls TRBD1, which could not be checked here. TRBV21-1 is a pseudogene. The CDR3 contains 15 residues. CDR3: CASRNERDRVYGYTF. The DNA of the CDR3 is TGTGCCAGCAGAAACGAAAGGGACAGGGTCTATGGCTACACCTTC.

The gene calls are TRBV2 and TRBJ2-1; TRBD1 matches 7 bases. V was pared by 7 bases and J by 12 bases, with 12 bases of the junction left unmatched. The V gene's germline CDR1 is SNHLY and CDR2 FYNNEI. The CDR3 has 13 amino acids. CDR3 DNA: TGTGCCAGCACCCCAGACAGGGCAAAAGGGCAGTTCTTC. Its translation is CASTPDRAKGQFF.

In its sample, this clonotype was seen a few times. The J gene is TRBJ1-5, the V gene TRBV3-1; D is unresolved. The CDR3 sequence is 13 residues long. V was pared by 3 bases and J by 5 bases, with 8 bases between. Germline CDR1 LGHDT, CDR2 YNNKEL (reference sequence). The chain's CDR3 is CASSQGFYQPQHF. The CDR3 DNA reads as TGTGCCAGCAGCCAGGGGTTCTATCAGCCCCAGCATTTT.

This chain joins TRBV29-1 and TRBJ2-1; D is ambiguous. The CDR3 totals 13 residues. V was shortened by 4 bases and J by 4 bases, with 11 bases between the two germline ends. CDR1 is SQVTM, CDR2 ANQGSEA, per germline. The chain's CDR3 is CSVGKGFYNEQFF. The CDR3 DNA follows: TGCAGCGTTGGGAAAGGGTTTTACAATGAGCAGTTCTTC.

The genes are TRBV20-1 and TRBJ2-7; 8 bases map to TRBD2. The CDR3 is 14 residues long. CDR1 and CDR2 (germline): DFQATT, SNEGSKA (reference sequence). V trimming: 6 bases; J trimming: 3 bases; junction bases outside the gene matches: 10. This CDR3 reads CSAAPDSGDYEQYF. Here the CDR3 DNA reads TGCAGTGCCGCCCCTGATAGCGGGGACTACGAGCAGTACTTC.

A note on this clonotype: A read error may produce the germline difference seen at one junction end. The chain recombines TRBV7-9 with TRBJ1-2, with a weak D call TRBD1 (6 bases). Germline V CDR1 and CDR2: SEHNR, FQNEAQ (reference sequence). This CDR3 comprises 15 residues. The CDR3 protein is CASSSGQPSAYGYTF. The DNA of the CDR3 is TGTGCCAGTAGCTCAGGACAGCCCTCTGCCTATGGCTACACCTTC.

The chain couples TRBV20-1 to TRBJ2-5; D perhaps matches TRBD2 (6 bases). This CDR3 region has 13 residues. Germline CDR1 and CDR2: DFQATT and SNEGSKA (reference sequence). Trimming cost V 4 bases and J 5 bases, with 14 bases left between them. CDR3 nucleotide sequence: TGCAGTGCTACCTTGCCGGGGGTTGAGACCCAGTACTTC. Translating it yields CSATLPGVETQYF.

This clonotype was picked up a small number of times. The chain joins TRBV27 to TRBJ2-1; D gene uncertain. The CDR3 loop spans 15 amino acids. Trimming pared 5 bases from V and 0 bases from J, leaving 11 bases between. CDR1 and CDR2 (germline): MNHEY, SMNVEV (reference sequence). The CDR3 sequence: CASSPSSDSYNEQFF. As DNA, the CDR3 is TGTGCCAGCAGTCCATCTAGTGACTCCTACAATGAGCAGTTCTTC.

The chain joins TRBV12-3 or TRBV12-4 to TRBJ2-4; TRBD1 aligns across 9 bases. The CDR3 is 13 residues long. J lost 6 bases, V lost 10 bases, and 7 bases had no gene match. CDR3 amino acids: CATGTGWGNIQYF. CDR3 bases: TGTGCCACAGGGACAGGGTGGGGAAACATTCAGTACTTC.

The chain joins TRBV7-2 to TRBJ2-3; D gene uncertain. Germline V gene lookup returns CDR1 SGHTA and CDR2 FQGNSA. The CDR3 length is 12 residues. Trimming pared 3 bases from V and 3 bases from J, leaving 4 bases between. The CDR3 DNA reads as TGTGCCAGCAGCTTTTTAACAGATACGCAGTATTTT. Its translation is CASSFLTDTQYF.

This clonotype was counted between two and nine times. The chain uses TRBV29-1 and TRBJ2-7, with D perhaps matching TRBD1 or TRBD2 (5 bases each). Per the germline V gene, CDR1 is SQVTM and CDR2 is ANQGSEA. V lost 7 bases and J lost 2, with 12 bases in between. The length of the CDR3 is 12 residues. This CDR3 reads CSAGTEPYEQYF. Here the CDR3 DNA reads TGCAGCGCCGGGACGGAGCCCTACGAGCAGTACTTC.

In DNA, the CDR3 is TGTGCCAGCAGCTTAGTGTCGAACCCTGGTGCAGATACGCAGTATTTT. Amino acid sequence: CASSLVSNPGADTQYF. This chain links TRBV7-3 with TRBJ2-3; D not certain. CDR1 SGHTA and CDR2 FQGTGA come from the germline V gene. This CDR3 contains 16 residues. V was shortened by 2 bases and J by 4 bases, with 16 bases between the two germline ends.

J is TRBJ1-6 and V is TRBV7-3; D is unresolved. Germline V gives CDR1 SGHTA, CDR2 FQGTGA. The ends were cut back, 3 bases at V and 0 bases at J, with 15 bases in the middle. The CDR3 has 18 amino acids. The CDR3 loop is CASSFGPDSTSYNSPLHF. DNA of the CDR3: TGTGCCAGCAGCTTTGGGCCAGATTCGACCTCCTATAATTCACCCCTCCACTTT.

A note on this clonotype: Being one base from a much bigger clone, this may be a read error. The V gene is TRBV11-2, the J gene TRBJ2-1; D is unresolved. The better agreement between TRBJ2-7 and the DNA end casts doubt on the J call. The CDR3 consists of 15 residues. CDR1 and CDR2 from the germline V gene are SGHAT and FQNNGV. CDR3 coding DNA: TGTGCCAGCAGCTTAGAGGATATCTCCTACAATGAGCAGTACTTC. Residues: CASSLEDISYNEQYF.

This clonotype was detected a few times. The CDR3 sequence is CAPAPTFVGQQNTEAFF. The CDR3 DNA reads TGTGCCCCCGCGCCGACGTTCGTGGGACAACAGAACACTGAAGCTTTCTTT. The chain couples TRBV7-9 to TRBJ1-1; a weak D match, TRBD1 (6 bases). CDR1 is SEHNR, CDR2 FQNEAQ, per germline (reference sequence). The CDR3 is 17 amino acids. Trimming took off 11 bases at V and 1 base at J, with 26 bases between the two ends.

The chain links TRBV20-1 to TRBJ2-7; 8 bases agree with TRBD1. CDR3 length equals 14 residues. Germline lookup yields CDR1 DFQATT and CDR2 SNEGSKA (reference sequence). V dropped 0 bases and J dropped 3; count of bases not matched to a gene: 4. The CDR3 DNA sequence: TGCAGTGCTAGAGATTCTACAGGGGGCTACGAGCAGTACTTC. Its translation is CSARDSTGGYEQYF.

This clonotype has more than one count but fewer than ten. The chain couples TRBV3-1 to TRBJ2-7; D unresolved. V was trimmed by 8 bases and J by 6 bases, leaving 5 bases between them. This CDR3 contains 9 residues. In germline, CDR1 is LGHDT, CDR2 YNNKEL (reference sequence). CDR3 loop: CASFGEQYF. The CDR3 bases are TGTGCCAGCTTTGGCGAGCAGTACTTC.

This clonotype was seen only a few times. This chain connects TRBV25-1 to TRBJ2-4; 7 bases fit TRBD1. The end of the DNA aligns better with TRBJ2-7, so the J call may be wrong. Germline assignment: CDR1 MGHDK and CDR2 SYGVNS. The CDR3 sequence is 13 residues long. The CDR3 DNA sequence: TGTGCCAGCAGTGTCGACAGGGTAGGCGAGCAGTACTTC. Protein: CASSVDRVGEQYF.

J is TRBJ2-3 and V is TRBV4-2, with a possible D match to TRBD2 (6 bases). This CDR3 has 14 residues. Germline CDR1 reads LGHNA; CDR2 reads YNFKEQ. The V end lost 4 bases, the J end lost 7 bases, and 15 bases lay between the germline ends. CDR3 amino acids: CASSPSGGFHTQYF. CDR3 coding DNA: TGTGCCAGCAGCCCATCTGGGGGGTTTCATACGCAGTATTTT.

This clonotype was picked up a small number of times. The gene calls are TRBV28 and TRBJ2-5; 8 bases align to TRBD1. V trimming: 8 bases; J trimming: 4 bases; junction bases outside the gene matches: 9. The CDR3 sequence is 14 residues long. CDR1 is MDHEN and CDR2 is SYDVKM in the germline V gene. DNA of the CDR3: TGTGCCAGCGGGGCAGGGGGCCTCCTAGAGACCCAGTACTTC. It codes for CASGAGGLLETQYF.

The V and J genes are TRBV29-1 and TRBJ2-1; 10 bases map to TRBD1. V lost 7 bases to trimming and J lost 7 bases; unmatched junction nucleotides: 7. From germline, CDR1 is SQVTM and CDR2 ANQGSEA. This CDR3 is built from 13 residues. The CDR3 DNA reads TGCAGCGGGACAGACAGGGGGCGGAATGAGCAGTTCTTC. This codes for CSGTDRGRNEQFF.

The rearrangement uses TRBV2 and TRBJ2-1; D perhaps matches TRBD2 (5 bases). The germline gives CDR1 SNHLY, CDR2 FYNNEI. The length of the CDR3 is 15 residues. V was shortened by 0 bases and J by 4 bases, with 10 bases between the two germline ends. CDR3 amino acids: CASSEADSSYNEQFF. The CDR3 DNA is TGTGCCAGCAGTGAAGCGGACTCTTCGTACAATGAGCAGTTCTTC.

The J gene is TRBJ1-5, the V gene TRBV13; no reliable D call. The V gene lost 11 bases and the J gene lost 4 bases, with 18 bases spanning the gap. Germline V CDR1 and CDR2: PRHDT, FYEKMQ (reference sequence). The CDR3 has 14 residues. The CDR3 DNA is TGTGCCGCGAGGCATAAGATGAAAAATCAGCCCCAGCATTTT. It yields the protein CAARHKMKNQPQHF.

The J gene is TRBJ2-3, the V gene TRBV6-2 or TRBV6-3; perhaps TRBD2 as D (6 bases). V was pared by 8 bases and J by 0 bases, with 12 bases between. Germline values: CDR1 MNHEY, CDR2 SVGEGT. The CDR3 length is 14 residues. The CDR3 bases are TGTGCCAGCTTAGAGGCGGGAAGCACAGATACGCAGTATTTT. Its protein is CASLEAGSTDTQYF.

This clonotype was observed many times. The rearrangement links TRBV29-1 to TRBJ1-1, with 10 bases lining up with TRBD1. This CDR3 region has 13 residues. Germline trimming cut 6 bases from V and 1 base from J; bases unmatched to any gene: 2. The V gene's germline CDR1 is SQVTM and CDR2 ANQGSEA. The CDR3 here is CSVGQGGNTEAFF. CDR3 bases: TGCAGCGTCGGACAGGGGGGGAACACTGAAGCTTTCTTT.

This clonotype was seen at least ten times. The genes are TRBV20-1 and TRBJ2-1, with TRBD2 identical over 11 bases. CDR1 DFQATT and CDR2 SNEGSKA come from the germline V gene (reference sequence). There are 14 residues in the CDR3. Trimming at V came to 6 bases and at J to 6 bases, leaving 7 bases not matched to a gene. For the CDR3, the DNA is TGCAGTGCCTCCGGGACTAGCGGATCCAATGAGCAGTTCTTC. This translates into CSASGTSGSNEQFF.

V and J are TRBV7-8 and TRBJ2-1; D is ambiguous. Germline V gene lookup returns CDR1 SGHVS and CDR2 FQNEAQ. The CDR3 contains 12 residues. Trimming shortened V by 5 bases and J by 11 bases, and 13 bases separated the two germline ends. The CDR3 DNA reads TGTGCCAGCAGCCCCGTTTTGACCCAGCAGTTCTTC. Residues: CASSPVLTQQFF.

The chain joins TRBV6-5 to TRBJ2-6; TRBD1 matches 8 bases. The CDR3 has 16 amino acids. Germline CDR1 reads MNHEY; CDR2 reads SVGAGI. J gave up 4 bases and V 0 bases, and 2 bases lay outside the gene matches. For the CDR3, the DNA is TGTGCCAGCAGTTACTCGGACAGGGTCGGGGCCAACGTCCTGACTTTC. Its translation: CASSYSDRVGANVLTF.

This clonotype was detected a few times. The genes are TRBV13 and TRBJ2-5; D is perhaps TRBD2 (6 bases). Trimming removed 10 bases at V and 8 bases at J, with 20 bases between. Germline V gene lookup returns CDR1 PRHDT and CDR2 FYEKMQ (reference sequence). The CDR3 totals 13 residues. The DNA of the CDR3 is TGTGCCATGTCCCCGGGACTCACATCCACCCAGTACTTC. The encoded protein is CAMSPGLTSTQYF.

This rearrangement joins TRBV20-1 to TRBJ1-1; D perhaps matches TRBD1 (5 bases). Germline CDR1 reads DFQATT; CDR2 reads SNEGSKA (reference sequence). V shed 2 bases and J shed 1 base, with 11 bases lying between them. The CDR3 spans 14 residues. CDR3 coding DNA: TGCAGTGCTAGATCGTCGGGGGGGAACACTGAAGCTTTCTTT. Translating gives CSARSSGGNTEAFF.